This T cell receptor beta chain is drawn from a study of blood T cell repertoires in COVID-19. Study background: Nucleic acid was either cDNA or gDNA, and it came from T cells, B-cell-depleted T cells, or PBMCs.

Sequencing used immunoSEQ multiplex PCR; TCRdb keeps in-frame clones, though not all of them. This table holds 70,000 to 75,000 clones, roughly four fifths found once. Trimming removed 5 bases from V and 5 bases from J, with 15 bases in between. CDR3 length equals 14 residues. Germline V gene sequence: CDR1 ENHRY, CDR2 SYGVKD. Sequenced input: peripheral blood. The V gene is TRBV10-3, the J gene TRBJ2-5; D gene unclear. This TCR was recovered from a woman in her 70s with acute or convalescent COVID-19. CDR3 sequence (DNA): TGTGCCATCAGTCGTGGGTCACTCGGGGAGACCCAGTACTTC. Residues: CAISRGSLGETQYF.